A selection of T cell receptor beta chains follows, all from one sample in a study of cytomegalovirus exposure and HLA in healthy donors. The table came from immunoSEQ multiplex PCR; TCRdb's copy has only in-frame clones and leaves some out. The table has under 200,000 clones, roughly 80% seen once; the top ten hold approximately 1.3%. Material for sequencing was PBMCs. The receptors come from a man in his thirties or forties in good health and CMV-seronegative. The CDR3 runs from the conserved cysteine through the conserved F or W. Fields, in order: D gene, J gene, clone size, V gene, CDR3 protein, CDR3 DNA. A D gene is named only where the DNA matches it firmly. A row's size may be missing; if present it is once, few, many or a size class.

>TRBD2|TRBJ2-3|-|TRBV9
CASSVGSGRGADTQYF
TGTGCCAGCAGCGTAGGTAGCGGGAGGGGAGCAGATACGCAGTATTTT
>-|TRBJ2-1|-|TRBV7-7
CASSIDAGYPGSNEQFF
TGTGCTAGCAGCATAGACGCAGGGTACCCCGGGAGCAATGAGCAGTTCTTC
>-|TRBJ2-1|once|TRBV5-6
CASSLPVSGVEQFF
TGTGCCAGCAGCTTGCCGGTTTCGGGGGTAGAGCAGTTCTTC
>-|TRBJ2-7|once|TRBV28
CASSLTSGNYEQYF
TGTGCCAGCAGTTTAACGTCAGGCAACTACGAGCAGTACTTC
>TRBD1|TRBJ1-3|few|TRBV5-4
CASSSMTGIVDTIYF
TGTGCCAGCAGTTCTATGACAGGGATTGTCGACACCATATATTTT
>-|TRBJ2-7|few|TRBV15
CATSRDLPSLYEQYF
TGTGCCACCAGCAGAGATTTACCTAGCTTGTACGAGCAGTACTTC
>-|TRBJ2-7|-|TRBV7-9
CASSLVWDSSYEQYF
TGTGCCAGCAGCTTAGTGTGGGACTCCTCCTACGAGCAGTACTTC
>-|TRBJ2-2|few|TRBV5-6
CASSLRLVTGELFF
TGTGCCAGCAGCTTGCGACTAGTTACCGGGGAGCTGTTTTTT
>TRBD1|TRBJ1-5|-|TRBV6-5
CASSYSGQGDQPQHF
TGTGCCAGCAGTTACTCGGGACAGGGCGATCAGCCCCAGCATTTT
>-|TRBJ2-2|-|TRBV9
CASSVATRGENTGELFF
TGTGCCAGCAGCGTAGCTACCAGGGGGGAAAACACCGGGGAGCTGTTTTTT
>-|TRBJ2-5|-|TRBV6-5
CASSPRQGRGETQYF
TGTGCCAGCAGTCCCCGACAGGGGAGGGGAGAGACCCAGTACTTC
>TRBD1|TRBJ1-4|once|TRBV30
CAWGQGSYEKLFF
TGTGCCTGGGGACAGGGGAGTTATGAAAAACTGTTTTTT
>TRBD2|TRBJ2-7|-|TRBV11-2
CASSSSTSLFYEQYF
TGTGCCAGCAGCTCCTCGACTAGCCTATTCTACGAGCAGTACTTC
>-|TRBJ2-7|-|TRBV15
CATSSGFSPIQQYF
TGTGCCACCTCGTCAGGGTTCAGCCCGATTCAGCAGTACTTC
>TRBD2|TRBJ2-3|-|TRBV4-3
CASSQGSSGWADTQYF
TGCGCCAGCAGCCAAGGATCTAGCGGTTGGGCAGATACGCAGTATTTT
>-|TRBJ2-2|-|TRBV5-1
CASSPAAEASGELFF
TGCGCCAGCAGCCCGGCAGCGGAGGCGTCCGGGGAGCTGTTTTTT
>TRBD1|TRBJ2-1|-|TRBV5-8
CASSLFEGARDNEQFF
TGTGCCAGCAGCCTGTTCGAGGGGGCTAGGGACAATGAGCAGTTCTTC
>TRBD1|TRBJ2-7|-|TRBV5-3
CARSWNRGPSSYEQYF
TGTGCCAGAAGCTGGAACAGGGGGCCGAGCTCCTACGAGCAGTACTTC
>-|TRBJ2-5|-|TRBV11-2
CASSLGNRAQETQYF
TGTGCCAGCAGCTTAGGTAACAGGGCCCAAGAGACCCAGTACTTC
>TRBD1|TRBJ2-1|once|TRBV7-2
CASSLDGTGNNEQFF
TGTGCCAGCAGCTTAGACGGGACAGGGAACAATGAGCAGTTCTTC
>TRBD2|TRBJ2-1|-|TRBV25-1
CASIAGDSYNEQFF
TGTGCCAGCATAGCGGGGGACTCCTACAATGAGCAGTTCTTC
>TRBD2|TRBJ2-7|once|TRBV4-3
CASSQDMAGGSSSYEQYF
TGCGCCAGCAGCCAAGACATGGCGGGGGGCTCTAGCTCCTACGAGCAGTACTTC
>-|TRBJ2-5|-|TRBV6-5
CASTYGGADAETQYF
TGTGCCAGCACCTACGGAGGGGCTGATGCTGAGACCCAGTACTTC
>-|TRBJ1-1|-|TRBV28
CASSWVLGVAEAFF
TGTGCCAGCAGTTGGGTCCTCGGGGTGGCTGAAGCTTTCTTT
>-|TRBJ1-2|-|TRBV19
CASSIDTAGVSYGYTF
TGTGCCAGTAGTATAGATACGGCAGGGGTGAGCTATGGCTACACCTTC
>TRBD1|TRBJ2-1|few|TRBV10-3
CAISPTGVYNEQFF
TGTGCCATCAGCCCGACAGGGGTGTACAATGAGCAGTTCTTC
>-|TRBJ1-5|-|TRBV28
CASSPPHGRVNNQPQHF
TGTGCCAGCAGTCCACCCCATGGCAGGGTCAACAATCAGCCCCAGCATTTT
>TRBD1|TRBJ1-2|-|TRBV6-5
CASSPWDRVDGYTF
TGTGCCAGCAGCCCCTGGGACAGGGTGGACGGCTACACCTTC
>-|TRBJ2-5|once|TRBV7-9
CASSLSSLLQETQYF
TGTGCCAGCAGCTTATCTTCGTTACTTCAAGAGACCCAGTACTTC
>TRBD2|TRBJ2-3|-|TRBV4-3
CASSQVSSGRASDTQYF
TGCGCCAGCAGCCAAGTTTCCAGCGGGAGGGCCTCAGATACGCAGTATTTT
>-|TRBJ2-3|-|TRBV7-9
CASTPGVTGKDTQYF
TGTGCCAGCACCCCGGGGGTAACAGGCAAAGATACGCAGTATTTT
>-|TRBJ2-2|-|TRBV27
CATQTQGLRTGELFF
TGTGCCACCCAAACACAGGGATTACGCACCGGGGAGCTGTTTTTT
>-|TRBJ2-6|-|TRBV27
CASSTHLSGANVLTF
TGTGCCAGCAGTACACACCTCTCTGGGGCCAACGTCCTGACTTTC
>-|TRBJ2-1|-|TRBV10-1
CASSPNMYSEQFF
TGCGCCAGCAGCCCGAATATGTACAGTGAGCAGTTCTTC
>TRBD2|TRBJ2-1|-|TRBV7-6
CASSLGSGGLSYNEQFF
TGTGCCAGCAGCTTAGGAAGCGGGGGCCTCTCCTACAATGAGCAGTTCTTC
>-|TRBJ2-3|few|TRBV6-5
CASSYSPLDTQYF
TGTGCCAGCAGTTACTCCCCCTTGGATACGCAGTATTTT
>-|TRBJ1-5|once|TRBV5-6
CASSSGTSLYQPQHF
TGTGCCAGCAGCTCTGGGACATCACTGTATCAGCCCCAGCATTTT
>TRBD1|TRBJ1-1|-|TRBV7-2
CASSPIPGQGPLMNTEAFF
TGTGCCAGCAGCCCCATCCCGGGACAGGGACCTCTAATGAACACTGAAGCTTTCTTT
>-|TRBJ2-7|-|TRBV7-9
CASSLNRDHEQYF
TGTGCCAGCAGCTTAAACAGGGATCACGAGCAGTACTTC
>-|TRBJ2-2|-|TRBV7-7
CASSKRGPANTGELFF
TGTGCTAGCAGCAAAAGAGGGCCAGCGAACACCGGGGAGCTGTTTTTT
>-|TRBJ2-1|-|TRBV5-1
CASSLAFGGPVRNEQFF
TGCGCCAGCAGCTTGGCCTTTGGGGGCCCGGTAAGAAATGAGCAGTTCTTC
>TRBD1|TRBJ2-1|-|TRBV6-4
CASRRAGGSNEQFF
TGTGCCAGCAGAAGGGCAGGGGGCTCAAATGAGCAGTTCTTC
>-|TRBJ2-2|-|TRBV6-6
CASNQQGYTGELFF
TGTGCCAGCAACCAACAGGGTTACACCGGGGAGCTGTTTTTT
>-|TRBJ1-2|once|TRBV6-5
CASSSPGRNYGYTF
TGTGCCAGCAGCTCCCCGGGGAGGAACTATGGCTACACCTTC
>-|TRBJ1-5|-|TRBV19
CASGHTRDQPQHF
TGTGCCAGTGGACACACCAGGGATCAGCCCCAGCATTTT
>-|TRBJ2-2|-|TRBV7-2
CASSRSHDQAITTGELFF
TGTGCCAGCAGCCGTAGTCATGATCAGGCCATCACCACCGGGGAGCTGTTTTTT
>TRBD2|TRBJ2-6|-|TRBV10-3
CAIGVGRDSGANVLTF
TGTGCCATCGGCGTTGGGAGGGACTCTGGGGCCAACGTCCTGACTTTC
>TRBD2|TRBJ2-5|-|TRBV7-8
CASIFGLARETQYF
TGTGCCAGCATCTTCGGACTAGCGAGGGAGACCCAGTACTTC
>TRBD1|TRBJ1-1|-|TRBV27
CASSLDRVTDTEAFF
TGTGCCAGCAGCCTCGACAGGGTCACGGACACTGAAGCTTTCTTT
>-|TRBJ2-3|-|TRBV28
CASIPTGRSSTDTQYF
TGTGCCAGCATTCCAACAGGGCGCTCTAGCACAGATACGCAGTATTTT
>TRBD1|TRBJ1-1|few|TRBV18
CASSPLQGAAFF
TGTGCCAGCTCCCCATTACAGGGGGCGGCTTTCTTT
>TRBD1|TRBJ1-1|-|TRBV28
CASRLTGTDFEAFF
TGTGCCAGCAGGCTAACCGGGACAGACTTTGAAGCTTTCTTT
>TRBD1|TRBJ2-3|-|TRBV25-1
CASSDSGQGEGQYF
TGTGCCAGCAGTGATTCCGGACAGGGCGAAGGGCAGTATTTT
>-|TRBJ2-3|-|TRBV30
CAWSVVRDTQYF
TGTGCCTGGAGTGTTGTCAGGGATACGCAGTATTTT
>-|TRBJ1-3|-|TRBV6-6
CATQRTAGNTIYF
TGTGCCACTCAAAGGACAGCTGGAAACACCATATATTTT
>-|TRBJ1-4|-|TRBV27
CASSLYPPEQAVGRNEKLFF
TGTGCCAGCAGTTTATATCCCCCGGAACAGGCAGTCGGTCGTAATGAAAAACTGTTTTTT
>-|TRBJ2-7|once|TRBV16
CASSQIGSATYEQYF
TGTGCCAGCAGCCAAATCGGGTCAGCAACCTACGAGCAGTACTTC
>TRBD1|TRBJ2-5|-|TRBV7-2
CASGKMGQGQETQYF
TGTGCCAGCGGGAAAATGGGACAGGGACAAGAGACCCAGTACTTC
>-|TRBJ2-1|once|TRBV7-2
CASSQLTSGDEQFF
TGTGCCAGCAGCCAACTCACCTCGGGGGATGAGCAGTTCTTC